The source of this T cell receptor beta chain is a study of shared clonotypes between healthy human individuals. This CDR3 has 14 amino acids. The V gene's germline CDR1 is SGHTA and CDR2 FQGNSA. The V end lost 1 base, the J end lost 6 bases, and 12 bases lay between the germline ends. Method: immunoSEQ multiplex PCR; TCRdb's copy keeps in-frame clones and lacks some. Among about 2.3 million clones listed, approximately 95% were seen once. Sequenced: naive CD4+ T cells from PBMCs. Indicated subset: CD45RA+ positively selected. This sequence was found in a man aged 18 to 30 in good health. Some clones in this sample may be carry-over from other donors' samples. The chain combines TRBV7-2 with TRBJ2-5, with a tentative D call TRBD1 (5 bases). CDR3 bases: TGTGCCAGCAGCTTAGAAAGGGGTCCCCAGACCCAGTACTTC. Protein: CASSLERGPQTQYF.